Listed below are T cell receptor beta chains from one sample, sequenced in a study of CD8+ T cells in alopecia areata. Profiled with immunoSEQ multiplex PCR; TCRdb holds only in-frame clones, not every one. In the table there are 150,000 to 250,000 clones, around 60% of which are singletons. Source: CD4+ T cells sorted from blood, taken at week 4, from a patient treated with tofacitinib. These receptors all come from a human donor with alopecia areata. CDR3s leave out the opening cysteine and the closing phenylalanine or tryptophan. A D gene is named only where the DNA matches it firmly.

d_call v_call cdr3_aa
TRBD1 TRBV7-2 ASSSQGAYGNTIY
NA TRBV29-1 SGARGPNDGYT
NA TRBV28 ASSSTGATYEQY
TRBD1 TRBV19 AAERGGGPSYT
NA TRBV7-2 ASRRSYEQY
NA TRBV30 AWSGLIEETQY
TRBD1 TRBV30 AWSGDRGLNGYT
NA TRBV27 ASMMTQPSYEQY
NA TRBV30 AWSALGGSAGAKNIQY
NA TRBV2 ASILTVSGNTIY
NA TRBV30 AWSVLFEAF
NA TRBV30 AWAMTGGNEKLF
NA TRBV5-6 ASSFGSNYGYT
NA TRBV15 ATRRGGVKAEAF
NA TRBV5-1 ASSTGQPTDTQY
NA TRBV5-1 ASSLAGSNEQF
NA TRBV6-5 ASSALAGELF
NA TRBV7-6 ASTGQYTEAF
TRBD1 TRBV15 ATSRSGTDRGYT
TRBD1 TRBV7-6 ASSSRQGRNTEAF
TRBD2 TRBV29-1 SVEDPGLGGTGELF
TRBD1 TRBV23-1 ASSPTGDFLRAPYEQY
TRBD1 TRBV30 ASDRATEAF
NA TRBV4-1 ASSQEGAGVSEKLF
TRBD1 TRBV4-3 ASSQDRIWDRAYEQY
NA TRBV18 ASFGRPLSFTAPYNEQF
NA TRBV9 ASSATYEQY
TRBD1 TRBV29-1 SVAGQGSEQY
NA TRBV2 ASSEAEGVSGSKLF
TRBD2 TRBV29-1 SVEEARGTSTDTQY
NA TRBV30 AWSEGNAETQY
NA TRBV25-1 ASSESTHASLLVN
TRBD1 TRBV2 ASSEQGAHSNQPQH
NA TRBV28 ASSLVQGPGHEQY
TRBD1 TRBV30 AWRGRQGRVETQY
TRBD1 TRBV4-1 ASSQVDREFREQY
TRBD1 TRBV29-1 SVETQGAYEQF
TRBD1 TRBV5-1 ASSKGQGGDEQY
TRBD1 TRBV30 AWSEGTENSPLH
TRBD1 TRBV28 ASSATGLGTGELF
TRBD2 TRBV4-3 ASTMGLAGGSGELF
NA TRBV11-1 ASSLRQDEAF
TRBD1 TRBV23-1 ATPISPGGSNQPQH
NA TRBV2 ASNREQETQY
NA TRBV9 ASSTGASEFTDTQY
NA TRBV28 ATQAPRTNEQF
NA TRBV30 AFGASAYGYT
TRBD2 TRBV4-1 ASSQDGRGAPHEQF
NA TRBV7-2 ASSPLGSAVSYEQY
NA TRBV30 AWSVHRNYGYT
NA TRBV29-1 SVEVQFNEQF
TRBD1 TRBV29-1 SVAGTGTTDTQY